This TCR beta chain is from a study of blood T cell repertoires in COVID-19. Study details: Italy, Spain and the United States were the sources of the convalescent and acute COVID-19 samples.

Assay: immunoSEQ multiplex PCR; the TCRdb copy retains only in-frame clones and omits some. The sample has about 18,000 clones, roughly 93% seen once. Per germline, CDR1 LNHDA and CDR2 SQIVND (reference sequence). This CDR3 is 16 amino acids long. The V gene end was trimmed by 3 bases and the J gene end by 3 bases; junction bases not matched to a gene: 5. The genes are TRBV19 and TRBJ2-3; TRBD2 matches at 11 bases. This TCR was recovered from a human donor in a cohort sampled during active COVID-19. The sequenced sample consisted of peripheral blood. The CDR3 region is CASSIPSGGSTDTQYF. The CDR3 DNA reads as TGTGCCAGTAGTATTCCTAGCGGGGGGTCTACAGATACGCAGTATTTT. The whole variable domain, filled in from reference TRBV19 and TRBJ2-3, reads DGGITQSPKYLFRKEGQNVTLSCEQNLNHDAMYWYRQDPGQGLRLIYYSQIVNDFQKGDIAEGYSVSREKKESFPLTVTSAQKNPTAFYLCASSIPSGGSTDTQYFGPGTRLTVL.